This TCR beta chain appears in the sequencing data of a study of blood T cell repertoires in COVID-19. Method: immunoSEQ multiplex PCR; TCRdb's copy keeps in-frame clones and lacks some. The sample has some 330,000 clones, roughly 91% seen once. Germline V gene lookup returns CDR1 SEHNR and CDR2 FQNEAQ (reference sequence). V lost 1 base and J lost 1, with 7 bases in between. The CDR3 length is 14 residues. The sequencing sample was made of peripheral blood. The clonotype originates from a woman aged 25 to 39 with COVID-19, enrolled during active disease. The rearrangement uses TRBV7-9 and TRBJ2-5, with a weak D call TRBD1 (6 bases). The CDR3 sequence is CASSLGTAQETQYF. The CDR3 bases are TGTGCCAGCAGCTTAGGGACAGCCCAAGAGACCCAGTACTTC.